Listed here are 5 T cell receptor beta chains from one sample, sequenced in a study of blood T cell repertoires in COVID-19. Clones were sequenced by immunoSEQ multiplex PCR, and TCRdb holds only the in-frame ones, with some missing. The sample lists some 74,000 clones; around 90% were seen once. Sequenced sample: peripheral blood. These receptors were obtained from a man aged 50-59 years with acute or convalescent COVID-19.

The rearrangement links TRBV3-1 (or the pseudogene TRBV3-2) to TRBJ1-5; the D is unclear. This CDR3 is built from 15 residues. Germline CDR1 is LGHDT and CDR2 is YNNKEL (reference sequence). Between the trimmed V and J ends, which lost 3 bases and 0 bases, there was a span of 9 bases. The CDR3 is CASSQTGYSNQPQHF. In DNA, the CDR3 is TGTGCCAGCAGCCAGACGGGTTATAGCAATCAGCCCCAGCATTTT.

The genes are TRBV5-4 and TRBJ2-2; the match to TRBD1 covers 9 bases. CDR3 length equals 16 residues. V trimming: 3 bases; J trimming: 4 bases; junction bases outside the gene matches: 7. CDR1 and CDR2 from the germline V gene are SGHNT and YYREEE (reference sequence). CDR3 amino acids: CASSSDRGKGTGELFF. CDR3 nucleotide sequence: TGTGCCAGCAGCTCGGACAGGGGAAAGGGCACCGGGGAGCTGTTTTTT.

This chain uses TRBV6-1 with TRBJ1-3, with a weak D call TRBD1 (5 bases). Germline CDR1 is MNHNS and CDR2 is SASEGT. The CDR3 contains 15 residues. Trimming took 2 bases from V and 3 from J, leaving 11 bases between them. The CDR3 DNA reads TGTGCCAGCAGTGAAACCCAGGGAGGTGGAAACACCATATATTTT. Its translation is CASSETQGGGNTIYF.

The rearrangement joins TRBV3-1 (or the pseudogene TRBV3-2) to TRBJ1-6; the match to TRBD1 covers 7 bases. V trimming: 2 bases; J trimming: 0 bases; junction bases outside the gene matches: 13. CDR1 is LGHDT, CDR2 YNNKEL, per germline (reference sequence). The CDR3 consists of 20 residues. In DNA, the CDR3 is TGTGCCAGCAGCCAAAGAAGGCACAGGGGCTCCAGCTCCTATAATTCACCCCTCCACTTT. This translates into CASSQRRHRGSSSYNSPLHF.

J is TRBJ1-4 and V is TRBV9; no reliable D call. CDR1 is SGDLS and CDR2 is YYNGEE in the germline V gene. This CDR3 contains 15 residues. The germline V and J ends were trimmed by 3 bases and 8 bases, with 17 bases remaining between them. The CDR3 spells CASSAEGLSEEKLFF. The CDR3 DNA sequence: TGTGCCAGCAGCGCGGAGGGTCTTTCGGAAGAAAAACTGTTTTTT.